This T cell receptor (beta chain) was obtained from a study of shared clonotypes between healthy human individuals. Study conclusions and caveats: A handful of donors showed sharing of approximately 5% of naive CD4 clonotypes. The generation probabilities recorded for non-shared clonotypes fell below those of clonotypes shared by all four donors.

CD45RO-negative, CCR7-positively selected cells formed the naive CD8 fraction, excluding terminally differentiated effector memory CD45RA+ cells. All participating donors were Caucasian adults from Nashville, Tennessee. This clone has just one count. Its antigen is not identified. Running of the assay took place at deep level. Assay used: immunoSEQ multiplex PCR; TCRdb lists only in-frame clones, some missing. The sample consists of around 2,000,000 clones, about 95% of them appearing once. The sequencing input was naive CD8+ T cells sorted from blood. This receptor was taken from a man aged 18-30 years in good health.

CDR3 residues: CSVEGFFQSGELFF. In DNA form, the CDR3 reads TGCAGCGTTGAGGGGTTCTTTCAATCTGGGGAGCTGTTTTTT. The chain carries TRBV29-1 and TRBJ2-2; D is undetermined. In germline, CDR1 is SQVTM, CDR2 ANQGSEA. Trimming removed 3 bases from V and 8 bases from J, with 16 bases in between. The CDR3 loop spans 14 amino acids.